A selection of T cell receptor beta chains follows, all from one sample in a study of blood T cell repertoires in COVID-19. Profiling relied on immunoSEQ multiplex PCR, and the TCRdb table lists in-frame clones only, not all of them. There are 300,000 to 400,000 clones in the sample; approximately 81% occur only once, and about 2% lies in the top ten. The sequenced material came from PBMCs or T cells enriched from blood (not recorded which). The origin of the receptors is a woman younger than 45 who had been exposed to COVID-19. The CDR3 runs from the conserved cysteine through the conserved F or W. The D gene is left open where the match is weak. Clone size appears in some rows only: once, few, many, or a class for an expanded clone.

clone_size: NA; d_call: NA; j_call: TRBJ2-2; v_call: TRBV7-2; cdr3_nt: TGTGCCAGCAGCTTAGACGGGAACACCGGGGAGCTGTTTTTT; cdr3_aa: CASSLDGNTGELFF
clone_size: NA; d_call: NA; j_call: TRBJ2-1; v_call: TRBV11-1; cdr3_nt: TGTGCCAGCACCCAGCGGGCTAGTGGGATCAATGAGCAGTTCTTC; cdr3_aa: CASTQRASGINEQFF
clone_size: NA; d_call: NA; j_call: TRBJ1-1; v_call: TRBV5-4; cdr3_nt: TGTGCCAGCAGCTTGGCCGGAGGGGCGAACACTGAAGCTTTCTTT; cdr3_aa: CASSLAGGANTEAFF
clone_size: NA; d_call: NA; j_call: TRBJ1-3; v_call: TRBV28; cdr3_nt: TGTGCCAGCAGTGTTCGTCGGGCTGGAAACACCATATATTTT; cdr3_aa: CASSVRRAGNTIYF
clone_size: NA; d_call: TRBD1; j_call: TRBJ2-1; v_call: TRBV6-4; cdr3_nt: TGTGCCAGCAGCGACCATGGGGACAGCCAATTCTTC; cdr3_aa: CASSDHGDSQFF
clone_size: NA; d_call: NA; j_call: TRBJ1-1; v_call: TRBV27; cdr3_nt: TGTGCCAGCAGTTTAGAATCAGGGTCCACTGAAGCTTTCTTT; cdr3_aa: CASSLESGSTEAFF
clone_size: NA; d_call: TRBD2; j_call: TRBJ2-7; v_call: TRBV28; cdr3_nt: TGTGCCAGCAGTTTAGTCCGGCGGGGGGCTAGTGAGCAGTACTTC; cdr3_aa: CASSLVRRGASEQYF
clone_size: NA; d_call: NA; j_call: TRBJ1-2; v_call: TRBV2; cdr3_nt: TGTGCCAGCAGTGAGAGGACAGACTATGGCTACACCTTC; cdr3_aa: CASSERTDYGYTF
clone_size: NA; d_call: NA; j_call: TRBJ1-5; v_call: TRBV7-3; cdr3_nt: TGTGCCAGCAGCCCAGGCCCGGGGGAAAATCAGCCCCAGCATTTT; cdr3_aa: CASSPGPGENQPQHF
clone_size: few; d_call: TRBD1; j_call: TRBJ1-5; v_call: TRBV19; cdr3_nt: TGTGCCAGTAGTCCTCAAACAGGACAGGGGGCGAATCAGCCCCAGCATTTT; cdr3_aa: CASSPQTGQGANQPQHF
clone_size: NA; d_call: TRBD1; j_call: TRBJ2-7; v_call: TRBV3-1/TRBV3-2; cdr3_nt: TGTGCCAGCAGCCAGAAAGACAGGGATCTAAGGTACGAGCAGTACTTC; cdr3_aa: CASSQKDRDLRYEQYF
clone_size: NA; d_call: TRBD1; j_call: TRBJ1-1; v_call: TRBV6-5; cdr3_nt: TGTGCCAGTTTGACAGGGGCTACGAACACTGAAGCTTTCTTT; cdr3_aa: CASLTGATNTEAFF
clone_size: NA; d_call: NA; j_call: TRBJ2-6; v_call: TRBV5-1; cdr3_nt: TGCGCCAGCAGCTTGGGACAGGACTCTGGGGCCAACGTCCTGACTTTC; cdr3_aa: CASSLGQDSGANVLTF
clone_size: once; d_call: TRBD1; j_call: TRBJ2-5; v_call: TRBV27; cdr3_nt: TGTGCCAGCAGCGACAGGGTCAAAGAGACCCAGTACTTC; cdr3_aa: CASSDRVKETQYF
clone_size: NA; d_call: NA; j_call: TRBJ1-2; v_call: TRBV29-1; cdr3_nt: TGCAGCGTCAGGGGCATAGATGGCTACACCTTC; cdr3_aa: CSVRGIDGYTF
clone_size: NA; d_call: TRBD2; j_call: TRBJ2-2; v_call: TRBV11-3; cdr3_nt: TGTGCCAGCAGCTCAGGGACTAGCGGGATCAGGGGCACCGGGGAGCTGTTTTTT; cdr3_aa: CASSSGTSGIRGTGELFF
clone_size: NA; d_call: NA; j_call: TRBJ1-6; v_call: TRBV13; cdr3_nt: TGTGCCAGCAGCTTAAGGCAGTCCCAGGAACCCCTCCACTTT; cdr3_aa: CASSLRQSQEPLHF
clone_size: NA; d_call: NA; j_call: TRBJ2-7; v_call: TRBV28; cdr3_nt: TGTGCCAGCAGTTCCCATTACAGACTAAGCGAGCAGTACTTC; cdr3_aa: CASSSHYRLSEQYF
clone_size: NA; d_call: TRBD1; j_call: TRBJ2-2; v_call: TRBV7-9; cdr3_nt: TGTGCCAGCAGCTTATACAGGGGGCAGACCGGGGAGCTGTTTTTT; cdr3_aa: CASSLYRGQTGELFF
clone_size: NA; d_call: TRBD2; j_call: TRBJ2-3; v_call: TRBV5-1; cdr3_nt: TGCGCCAGCAGCCAACTCACTAGCGGGCAAGGGGATACGCAGTATTTT; cdr3_aa: CASSQLTSGQGDTQYF
clone_size: NA; d_call: TRBD1; j_call: TRBJ2-3; v_call: TRBV11-2; cdr3_nt: TGTGCCAGCAGACTCCGGGACAGGGGCCCAGATACGCAGTATTTT; cdr3_aa: CASRLRDRGPDTQYF
clone_size: NA; d_call: TRBD2; j_call: TRBJ2-5; v_call: TRBV13; cdr3_nt: TGTGCCAGCAGTCTTGGACTAGGCGGGCAAGAGACCCAGTACTTC; cdr3_aa: CASSLGLGGQETQYF
clone_size: NA; d_call: NA; j_call: TRBJ1-3; v_call: TRBV7-3; cdr3_nt: TGTGCCAGCAGCCAAACGCCCGGGGGGCAACGTGGAAACACCATATATTTT; cdr3_aa: CASSQTPGGQRGNTIYF
clone_size: NA; d_call: NA; j_call: TRBJ2-1; v_call: TRBV20-1; cdr3_nt: TGCAGTGCCCCGCACAACAATGAGCAGTTCTTC; cdr3_aa: CSAPHNNEQFF
clone_size: NA; d_call: TRBD1; j_call: TRBJ1-2; v_call: TRBV24-1; cdr3_nt: TGTGCCACCGGACAGGGGGTCTACTATGGCTACACCTTC; cdr3_aa: CATGQGVYYGYTF
clone_size: NA; d_call: NA; j_call: TRBJ1-1; v_call: TRBV4-2; cdr3_nt: TGTGCCAGCAGCCAACCCACGAGGGCTGAAGCTTTCTTT; cdr3_aa: CASSQPTRAEAFF
clone_size: NA; d_call: TRBD1; j_call: TRBJ1-5; v_call: TRBV18; cdr3_nt: TGTGCCAGCTCACCACAGACAGGGGCAAGACAGCCCCAGCATTTT; cdr3_aa: CASSPQTGARQPQHF
clone_size: NA; d_call: NA; j_call: TRBJ2-7; v_call: TRBV2; cdr3_nt: TGTGCCAGCAGGAACCGGGACAATGACTACGAGCAGTACTTC; cdr3_aa: CASRNRDNDYEQYF
clone_size: NA; d_call: TRBD1; j_call: TRBJ2-7; v_call: TRBV15; cdr3_nt: TGTGCCACCAGCAGGGCAGGGGGCTTCTTCGAGCAGTACTTC; cdr3_aa: CATSRAGGFFEQYF
clone_size: NA; d_call: TRBD1; j_call: TRBJ2-2; v_call: TRBV7-9; cdr3_nt: TGTGCCAGCCGCAGTTACCCCGGGACAGGGAACACCGGGGAGCTGTTTTTT; cdr3_aa: CASRSYPGTGNTGELFF
clone_size: NA; d_call: NA; j_call: TRBJ2-5; v_call: TRBV7-2; cdr3_nt: TGTGCCAGCAGCTTAGGGGGGCTGCAAGAGACCCAGTACTTC; cdr3_aa: CASSLGGLQETQYF
clone_size: NA; d_call: TRBD1; j_call: TRBJ2-7; v_call: TRBV5-1; cdr3_nt: TGCGCCAGCAGTTTGGGACAGGGAAAGGGCCAGTACTTC; cdr3_aa: CASSLGQGKGQYF
clone_size: once; d_call: NA; j_call: TRBJ1-1; v_call: TRBV6-5; cdr3_nt: TGTGCCAGCAGCTTAACCCGAGGGGGCACTGAAGCTTTCTTT; cdr3_aa: CASSLTRGGTEAFF
clone_size: once; d_call: NA; j_call: TRBJ1-1; v_call: TRBV28; cdr3_nt: TGTGCCAGCAGTGCTCGTCTGTCAAGTAGCGCTGAAGCTTTCTTT; cdr3_aa: CASSARLSSSAEAFF
clone_size: few; d_call: TRBD1; j_call: TRBJ2-7; v_call: TRBV27; cdr3_nt: TGTGCCAGCAGGGGGACAGGAAGAGTCTACGAGCAGTACTTC; cdr3_aa: CASRGTGRVYEQYF
clone_size: NA; d_call: TRBD2; j_call: TRBJ2-7; v_call: TRBV27; cdr3_nt: TGTGCCAGCAGTTCATTAGCGGGGGGCTCCTACGAGCAGTACTTC; cdr3_aa: CASSSLAGGSYEQYF
clone_size: NA; d_call: NA; j_call: TRBJ2-1; v_call: TRBV18; cdr3_nt: TGTGCCAGCTCACCTCCGGGACAAGGCCCCATGGGGCAGTTCTTC; cdr3_aa: CASSPPGQGPMGQFF
clone_size: NA; d_call: TRBD2; j_call: TRBJ2-7; v_call: TRBV2; cdr3_nt: TGTGCCAGCAGTGGCGGGGGGGGCGAGCAGTACTTC; cdr3_aa: CASSGGGGEQYF
clone_size: NA; d_call: TRBD1; j_call: TRBJ1-2; v_call: TRBV4-3; cdr3_nt: TGCGCCAGCAGCCAAGATTTGTCCCAGGGGGCGAACGCTTACTATGGCTACACCTTC; cdr3_aa: CASSQDLSQGANAYYGYTF